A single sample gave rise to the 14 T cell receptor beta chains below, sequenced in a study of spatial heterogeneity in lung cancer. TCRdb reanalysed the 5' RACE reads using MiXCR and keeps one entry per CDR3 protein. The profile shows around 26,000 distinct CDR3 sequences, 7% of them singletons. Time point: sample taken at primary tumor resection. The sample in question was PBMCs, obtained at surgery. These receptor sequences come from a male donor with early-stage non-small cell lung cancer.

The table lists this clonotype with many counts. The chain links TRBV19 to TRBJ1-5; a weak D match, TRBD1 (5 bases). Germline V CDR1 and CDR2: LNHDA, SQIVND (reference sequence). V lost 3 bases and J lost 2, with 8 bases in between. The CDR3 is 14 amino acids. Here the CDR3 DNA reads TGTGCCAGTAGTATTCAAGGGGGCAATCAGCCCCAGCATTTT. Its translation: CASSIQGGNQPQHF.

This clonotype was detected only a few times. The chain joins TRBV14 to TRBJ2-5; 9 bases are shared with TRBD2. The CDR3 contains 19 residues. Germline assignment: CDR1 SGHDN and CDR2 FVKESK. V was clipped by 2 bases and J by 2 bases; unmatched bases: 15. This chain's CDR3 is CASSQIAWWLAGIQETQYF. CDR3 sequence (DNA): TGTGCCAGCAGCCAAATAGCATGGTGGCTAGCGGGGATTCAAGAGACCCAGTACTTC.

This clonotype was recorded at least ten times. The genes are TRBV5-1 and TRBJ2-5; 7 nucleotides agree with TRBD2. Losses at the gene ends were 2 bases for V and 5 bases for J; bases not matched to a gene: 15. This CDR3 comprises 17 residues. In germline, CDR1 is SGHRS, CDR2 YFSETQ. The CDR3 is CASSFVGLGGSEETQYF. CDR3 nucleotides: TGCGCCAGCAGCTTTGTCGGACTAGGAGGTAGTGAGGAGACCCAGTACTTC.

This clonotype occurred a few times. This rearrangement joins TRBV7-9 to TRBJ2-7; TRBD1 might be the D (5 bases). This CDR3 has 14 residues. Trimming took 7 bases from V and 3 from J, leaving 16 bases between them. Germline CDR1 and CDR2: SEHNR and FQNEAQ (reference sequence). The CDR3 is CASTRQSPHYEQYF. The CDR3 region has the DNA TGTGCCAGCACCCGACAGTCACCTCACTACGAGCAGTACTTC.

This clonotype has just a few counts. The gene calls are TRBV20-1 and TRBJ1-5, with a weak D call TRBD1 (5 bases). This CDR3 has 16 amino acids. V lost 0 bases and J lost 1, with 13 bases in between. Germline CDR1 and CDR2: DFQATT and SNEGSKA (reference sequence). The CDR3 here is CSARDGGRTSNQPQHF. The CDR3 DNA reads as TGCAGTGCTAGAGATGGGGGGAGGACCAGCAATCAGCCCCAGCATTTT.

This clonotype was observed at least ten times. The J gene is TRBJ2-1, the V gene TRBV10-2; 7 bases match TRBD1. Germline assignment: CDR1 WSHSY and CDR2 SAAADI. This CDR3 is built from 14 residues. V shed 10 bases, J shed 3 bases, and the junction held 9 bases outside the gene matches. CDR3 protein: CATRTGDNYNEQFF. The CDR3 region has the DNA TGCGCCACCAGGACAGGAGATAACTACAATGAGCAGTTCTTC.

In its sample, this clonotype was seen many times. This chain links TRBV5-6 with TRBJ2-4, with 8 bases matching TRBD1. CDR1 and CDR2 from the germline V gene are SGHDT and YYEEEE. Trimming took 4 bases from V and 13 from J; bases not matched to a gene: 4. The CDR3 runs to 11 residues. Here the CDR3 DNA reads TGTGCCAGCAGCCTGCAGGGGGCACAGTACTTC. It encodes CASSLQGAQYF.

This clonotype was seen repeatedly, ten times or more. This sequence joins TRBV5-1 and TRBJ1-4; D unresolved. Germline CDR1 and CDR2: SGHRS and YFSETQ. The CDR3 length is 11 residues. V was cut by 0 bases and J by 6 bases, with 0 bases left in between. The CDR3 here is CASSLDEKLFF. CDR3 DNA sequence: TGCGCCAGCAGCTTGGATGAAAAACTGTTTTTT.

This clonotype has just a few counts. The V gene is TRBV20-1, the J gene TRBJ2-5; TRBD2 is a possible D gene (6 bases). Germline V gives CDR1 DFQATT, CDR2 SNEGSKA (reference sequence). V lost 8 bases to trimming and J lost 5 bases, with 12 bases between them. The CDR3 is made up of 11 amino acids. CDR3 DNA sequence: TGCAGTACGGCCCGGGGGGAGACCCAGTACTTC. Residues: CSTARGETQYF.

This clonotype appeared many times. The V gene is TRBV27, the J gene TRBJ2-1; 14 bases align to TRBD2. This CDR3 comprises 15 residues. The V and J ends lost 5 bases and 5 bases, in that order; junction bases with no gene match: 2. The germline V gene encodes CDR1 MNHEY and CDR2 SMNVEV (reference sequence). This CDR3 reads CASSRLAGGNNEQFF. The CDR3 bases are TGTGCCAGCAGTCGACTAGCGGGGGGGAACAATGAGCAGTTCTTC.

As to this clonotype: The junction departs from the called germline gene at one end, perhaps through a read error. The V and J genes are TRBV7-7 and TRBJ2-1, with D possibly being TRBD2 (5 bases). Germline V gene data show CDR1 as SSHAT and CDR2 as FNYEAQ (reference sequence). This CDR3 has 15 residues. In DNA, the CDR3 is TGTGCTAGCAGCCCGGCGGAGGCTAGATACAATGAGCAGTTCTTC. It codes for CASSPAEARYNEQFF.

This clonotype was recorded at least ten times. The CDR3 DNA sequence: TGCGCCAGCAGCTCAGGGACAGGGAGCCAACAAGAGACCCAGTACTTC. It encodes CASSSGTGSQQETQYF. V and J are TRBV5-1 and TRBJ2-5; 9 positions agree with TRBD1. Germline lookup yields CDR1 SGHRS and CDR2 YFSETQ. The CDR3 is 16 residues long. The V and J ends lost 3 bases and 2 bases, in that order; junction bases with no gene match: 8.

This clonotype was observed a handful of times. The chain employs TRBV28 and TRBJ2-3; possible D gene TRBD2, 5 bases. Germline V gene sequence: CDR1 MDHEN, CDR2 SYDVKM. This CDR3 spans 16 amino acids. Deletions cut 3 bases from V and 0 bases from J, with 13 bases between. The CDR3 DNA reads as TGTGCCAGCAGTTTCCAGCGGTTAGCTAGCACAGATACGCAGTATTTT. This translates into CASSFQRLASTDTQYF.

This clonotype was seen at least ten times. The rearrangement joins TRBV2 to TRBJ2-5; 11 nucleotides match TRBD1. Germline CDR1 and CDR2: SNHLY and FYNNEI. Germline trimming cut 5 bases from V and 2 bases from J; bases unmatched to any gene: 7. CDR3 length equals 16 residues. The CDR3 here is CASSYPRDRGQETQYF. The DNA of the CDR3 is TGTGCCAGCAGTTACCCGCGGGACAGGGGGCAAGAGACCCAGTACTTC.